Listed below are T cell receptor beta chains from one sample, sequenced in a study of metastatic and nonmetastatic thyroid tumors. TCRdb re-clonotyped the PCR reads via MiXCR. The sample records some 54,000 clones, approximately 15% being singletons. The sample comprised blood. These receptors all come from a female donor with papillary thyroid cancer or a benign thyroid nodule (not recorded which). Some clones in this sample may be carry-over from other donors' samples. Each CDR3 is given with its conserved first and last residue. D genes are given only for firm matches. A row's size may be missing; if present it is once, few, many or a size class.

NA,NA,TRBJ1-2,TRBV7-2,TGTGCCAGCAGCTCATACATTTCAGATGGCTACACCTTC,CASSSYISDGYTF
many,TRBD1,TRBJ1-1,TRBV6-1,TGTGCCAGCAGTTTCCGGGACAGGGGTACGGCTTTCTTT,CASSFRDRGTAFF
many,NA,TRBJ1-5,TRBV10-1,TGCGCCAGCAGTATCCGGGACAATCAGCCCCAGCATTTT,CASSIRDNQPQHF
NA,NA,TRBJ1-2,TRBV19,TGTGCCAGTAGTATGGCGGGGGAGAACGAAAATCTCTATGGCTACACCTTC,CASSMAGENENLYGYTF
many,TRBD1,TRBJ1-1,TRBV5-1,TGCGCCAGCAGCACCTCACAGGGGCCCATGAACACTGAAGCTTTCTTT,CASSTSQGPMNTEAFF
many,TRBD2,TRBJ2-1,TRBV6-1,TGTGCCAGCAGCACGACTAGCGGGAGAGGTGGCAATGAGCAGTTCTTC,CASSTTSGRGGNEQFF
many,TRBD1,TRBJ2-3,TRBV28,TGTGCCAGCAGTTCGACAGGGGAAGAGTTAGATACGCAGTATTTT,CASSSTGEELDTQYF
many,TRBD1,TRBJ1-2,TRBV28,TGTGCCACTGCTGAGGGACAGGGGTATGGCTACACCTTC,CATAEGQGYGYTF
NA,NA,TRBJ1-2,TRBV28,TGTGCCAGCATCCGCGGGAACTATGACTACACCTTC,CASIRGNYDYTF
many,TRBD2,TRBJ2-1,TRBV6-1,TGTGCCAGCGGGAGACTAGCGGACTCCTACAATGAGCAGTTCTTC,CASGRLADSYNEQFF
many,TRBD2,TRBJ2-1,TRBV28,TGTGCCAGCAGTCCCCGACTAGCGGGAGGGCCCAATGAGCAGTTCTTC,CASSPRLAGGPNEQFF
medium-sized,TRBD1,TRBJ2-2,TRBV6-1,TGTGCCAGCAGTGAAGGGACAGGGACCGGGGAGCTGTTTTTT,CASSEGTGTGELFF
once,NA,TRBJ1-2,TRBV20-1,TGCAGTGCTAGAGATTCCAGGTCAACTACGTTGTGTGGCTACACCTTC,CSARDSRSTTLCGYTF
NA,TRBD1,TRBJ1-1,TRBV11-3,TGTGCCAGCAGCTCTACGGGACAGGGGAACACTGAAGCTTTCTTT,CASSSTGQGNTEAFF
many,TRBD2,TRBJ2-1,TRBV7-2,TGTGCCAGCAGCTTCAAAATGGGACTAGCGGGATATGTTGATGAGCAGTTCTTC,CASSFKMGLAGYVDEQFF
many,NA,TRBJ2-7,TRBV10-3,TGTGCCATCAGTGAGTCTGGGGGCAGGGGTCACTACGAGCAGTACTTC,CAISESGGRGHYEQYF
many,TRBD1,TRBJ1-2,TRBV7-9,TGTGCCAGCAGCTCGACAGGGAGTGTAGGCTACACCTTC,CASSSTGSVGYTF
many,NA,TRBJ1-1,TRBV7-2,TGTGCCAGCAGCTTAGCCGCCGGGACGTCGGTTGAAGCTTTCTTT,CASSLAAGTSVEAFF
few,NA,TRBJ1-5,TRBV6-6,TGTGCCAGCAGTTACGGGGGAGGGCAGCCCAAGCATTTC,CASSYGGGQPKHF
many,NA,TRBJ2-5,TRBV6-1,TGTGCCAGCAGTGATAGAAGGTCCCAAGAGACCCAGTACTTC,CASSDRRSQETQYF
many,NA,TRBJ2-3,TRBV28,TGTGCCAGCACGTACGTGACTACAGCAGATTATACGCAGTATTTT,CASTYVTTADYTQYF
many,NA,TRBJ1-1,TRBV2,TGTGCCAGCAGATCCCCGCAGGTTGTAGACACTGAAGCTTTCTTT,CASRSPQVVDTEAFF
many,NA,TRBJ1-3,TRBV20-1,TGCAGTGCGAGTATTCCCTCGGCCGGAAACACCATATATTTT,CSASIPSAGNTIYF
NA,NA,TRBJ1-5,TRBV16,TGTGCCAGCAGCCAAGTGGGGGGGACCACTGACCCCGATCAGCCCCAGCATTTT,CASSQVGGTTDPDQPQHF
many,TRBD1,TRBJ1-6,TRBV20-1,TGCAGTGCTGACGACAGGGGCGATTCACCCCTCCACTTT,CSADDRGDSPLHF
few,NA,TRBJ2-7,TRBV12-3/TRBV12-4,TGTGCCAGCAGTTTATTTGGACATCCGGCTGTGTACTTC,CASSLFGHPAVYF
NA,NA,TRBJ2-7,TRBV6-1,TGTGCCAGCAGCTCCACAGGGTCCTACGAGCATTACTTC,CASSSTGSYEHYF
NA,NA,TRBJ1-6,TRBV6-1,TGTGCCAGCAGAGGAACGAAACCCTATAATTCAACCCTCCACTTT,CASRGTKPYNSTLHF
many,TRBD2,TRBJ2-1,TRBV2,TGTGCCAGCAGTGAGTTGGGACTAGCGGGAGGGAATGAGCAGTTCTTC,CASSELGLAGGNEQFF
many,NA,TRBJ2-2,TRBV5-5,TGTGCCAGCAGCTCGGGTGTACAGGGCGGGACCGGGGAGCTGTTTTTT,CASSSGVQGGTGELFF
many,NA,TRBJ1-2,TRBV6-1,TGTGCCAGCACCTTAGGGGGAGTCTATGGCTACACCTTC,CASTLGGVYGYTF
many,TRBD1,TRBJ2-1,TRBV7-3,TGTGCCAGCAGCTTACATCAGGGGGCCGGGAACGTCAATGAGCAGTTCTTC,CASSLHQGAGNVNEQFF
many,NA,TRBJ1-6,TRBV7-9,TGTGCCAGCAGCCGGACGACATCTTATAATTCACCCCTCCACTTT,CASSRTTSYNSPLHF
many,TRBD1,TRBJ1-1,TRBV27,TGTGCCAGCAGTGAACGGGGACAGAATGAAGCTTTCTTT,CASSERGQNEAFF
NA,NA,TRBJ2-7,TRBV20-1,TGCAGTTCAAGGACTATCGGGAGAGGGGGTAGATACGAGCAGTACTTC,CSSRTIGRGGRYEQYF
few,TRBD1,TRBJ2-2,TRBV10-3,TGTGCCATCAGTGGACAGGGAGTTCCCTGGGAGCTGTTTTTT,CAISGQGVPWELFF
NA,NA,TRBJ2-7,TRBV6-2/TRBV6-3,TGTGCCAGCACCAAAATTCCGGATCAAGCCTACGAGCAGTACTTC,CASTKIPDQAYEQYF
many,NA,TRBJ1-2,TRBV28,TGTGCCAGCAGTTTAGGACGGGATGGCTACACCTTC,CASSLGRDGYTF
NA,NA,TRBJ2-7,TRBV7-6,TGTGCCAGCAGCAAAGTCAGTCAGGGCTCATACGAGCAGTACTTC,CASSKVSQGSYEQYF
many,NA,TRBJ1-6,TRBV20-1,TGCAGTGCTAGAGAGGACAGCATTGGACATTCACCCCTCCACTTT,CSAREDSIGHSPLHF
NA,NA,TRBJ1-2,TRBV24-1,TGTGCCACCAGTGAGACCGGGACTCATCGCTATGGCTACACCTTC,CATSETGTHRYGYTF
many,NA,TRBJ2-3,TRBV10-2,TGCGCCAGCAGTGAAGGTAGTGTCACAGATACGCAGTATTTT,CASSEGSVTDTQYF
NA,NA,TRBJ1-3,TRBV27,TGTGCCAGCTCGCGTATCTCTGGAAACACCATATATTTT,CASSRISGNTIYF
many,TRBD2,TRBJ2-5,TRBV15,TGTGCCACCAGCAGAGATAGACTAGCTGAGACCCAGTACTTC,CATSRDRLAETQYF
many,NA,TRBJ2-5,TRBV18,TGTGCCAGCTCACCAAGGGAGAACCAAGAGACCCAGTACTTC,CASSPRENQETQYF
many,NA,TRBJ2-5,TRBV5-4,TGTGCCAGCAGCCCTGGGTCCCCCGAGACCCAGTACTTC,CASSPGSPETQYF
few,TRBD2,TRBJ2-2,TRBV6-2/TRBV6-3,TGTGCCAACAGAAGGACTGGGACTAGCGGTAACACCGGGGAGCTGTTTTTT,CANRRTGTSGNTGELFF
many,TRBD2,TRBJ2-7,TRBV28,TGTGCCAGCAGTTTGGGGGGGGGGTCCTACGAGCAGTACTTC,CASSLGGGSYEQYF
NA,NA,TRBJ2-1,TRBV27,TGTGCCAGCAGTTTGGGGGGCCCTAGGAGAGATGAGCAGTTCTTC,CASSLGGPRRDEQFF
NA,NA,TRBJ1-2,TRBV24-1,TGTGACACCAGTCGTACCGTGGACTATGGCTACACCTTC,CDTSRTVDYGYTF
NA,NA,TRBJ1-1,TRBV5-1,TGCGCCAGCAGCTTGGGTAGGGTTACTGAAGCTTTCTTT,CASSLGRVTEAFF
many,TRBD1,TRBJ2-2,TRBV18,TGTGCCAGCTCGCAACAGGGGACGGGGGAGCTGTTTTTT,CASSQQGTGELFF
many,NA,TRBJ2-1,TRBV3-1,TGTGCCAGCAGCCAAGTAGACAGCGATGAGCAGTTCTTC,CASSQVDSDEQFF
many,NA,TRBJ2-7,TRBV4-1,TGCGCCAGCAGCCAAGATCTGACCTCGTCTGTCTACGAGCAGTACTTC,CASSQDLTSSVYEQYF
many,NA,TRBJ2-1,TRBV6-1,TGTGCCAGCAGTGAAGCTAACGGCAGTCCTAATGAGCAGTTCTTC,CASSEANGSPNEQFF
many,NA,TRBJ2-5,TRBV24-1,TGTGCCACCAGTGAACGCGGAACTCAAGAGACCCAGTACTTC,CATSERGTQETQYF
medium-sized,NA,TRBJ2-2,TRBV6-6,TGTGCCAGCAGTTACTCGACATCGGGCACCGGGGAGCTGTTTTTT,CASSYSTSGTGELFF
once,NA,TRBJ2-7,TRBV20-1,TGCAGTGCTAGTAAGGGTTACGAGCAGTACTTC,CSASKGYEQYF
many,TRBD1,TRBJ2-3,TRBV9,TGTGCCAGCAGCGCAAGAGGGGACAGGGGATTAGATACGCAGTATTTT,CASSARGDRGLDTQYF
NA,TRBD2,TRBJ2-7,TRBV6-5,TGTGCCAGCAAAATCGGCGGGGGGATAAGTGAGCAGTACTTC,CASKIGGGISEQYF